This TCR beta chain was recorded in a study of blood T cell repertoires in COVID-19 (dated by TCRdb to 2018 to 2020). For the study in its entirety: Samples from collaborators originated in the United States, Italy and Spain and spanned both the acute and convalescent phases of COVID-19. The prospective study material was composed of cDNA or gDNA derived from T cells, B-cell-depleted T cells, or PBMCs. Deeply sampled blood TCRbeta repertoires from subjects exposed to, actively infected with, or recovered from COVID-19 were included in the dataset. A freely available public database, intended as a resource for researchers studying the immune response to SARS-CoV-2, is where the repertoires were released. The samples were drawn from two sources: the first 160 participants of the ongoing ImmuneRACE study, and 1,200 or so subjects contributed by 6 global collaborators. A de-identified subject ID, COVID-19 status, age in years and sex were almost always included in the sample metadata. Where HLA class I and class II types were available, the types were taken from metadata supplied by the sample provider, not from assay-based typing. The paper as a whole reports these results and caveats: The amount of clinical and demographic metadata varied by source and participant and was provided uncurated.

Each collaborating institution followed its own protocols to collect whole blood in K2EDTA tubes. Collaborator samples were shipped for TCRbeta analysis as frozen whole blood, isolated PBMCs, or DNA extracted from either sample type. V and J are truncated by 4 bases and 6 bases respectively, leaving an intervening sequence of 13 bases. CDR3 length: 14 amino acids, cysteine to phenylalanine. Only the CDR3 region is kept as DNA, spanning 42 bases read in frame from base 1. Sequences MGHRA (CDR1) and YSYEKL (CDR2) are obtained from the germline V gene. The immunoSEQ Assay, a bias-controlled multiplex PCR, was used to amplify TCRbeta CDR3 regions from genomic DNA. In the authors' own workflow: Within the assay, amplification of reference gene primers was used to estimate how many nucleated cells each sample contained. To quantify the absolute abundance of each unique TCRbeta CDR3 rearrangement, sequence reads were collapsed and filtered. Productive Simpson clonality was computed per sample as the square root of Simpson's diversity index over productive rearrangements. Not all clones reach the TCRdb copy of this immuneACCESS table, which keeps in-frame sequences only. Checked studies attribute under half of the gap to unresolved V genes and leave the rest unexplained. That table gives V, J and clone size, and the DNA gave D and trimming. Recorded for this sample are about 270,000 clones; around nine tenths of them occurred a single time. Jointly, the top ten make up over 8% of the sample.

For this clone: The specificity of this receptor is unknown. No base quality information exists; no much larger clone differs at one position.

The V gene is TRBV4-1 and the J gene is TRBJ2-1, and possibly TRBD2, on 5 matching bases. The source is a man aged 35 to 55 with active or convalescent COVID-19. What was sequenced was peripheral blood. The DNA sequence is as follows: TGCGCCAGCAGCCGCATCGAGCGGTCCAATGAGCAGTTCTTC. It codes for CASSRIERSNEQFF.